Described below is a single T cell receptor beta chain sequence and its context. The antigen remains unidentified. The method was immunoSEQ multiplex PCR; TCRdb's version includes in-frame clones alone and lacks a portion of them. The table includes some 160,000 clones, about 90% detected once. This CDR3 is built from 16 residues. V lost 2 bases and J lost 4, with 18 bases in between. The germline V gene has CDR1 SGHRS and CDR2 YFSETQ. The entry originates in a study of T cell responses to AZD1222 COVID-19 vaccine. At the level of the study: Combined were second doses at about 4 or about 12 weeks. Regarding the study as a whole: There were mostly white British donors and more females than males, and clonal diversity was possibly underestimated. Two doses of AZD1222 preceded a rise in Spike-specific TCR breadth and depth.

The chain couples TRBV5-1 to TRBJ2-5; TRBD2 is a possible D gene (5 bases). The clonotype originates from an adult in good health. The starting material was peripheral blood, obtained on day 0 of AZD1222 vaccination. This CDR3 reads CASSFGSPSGGETQYF. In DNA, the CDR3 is TGCGCCAGCAGCTTCGGGTCCCCGTCCGGAGGAGAGACCCAGTACTTC.